The TCR beta chain under discussion was sequenced for a study of response to subunit inactivated influenza vaccine. Study-level results: The study's authors posited that every seasonal influenza vaccination enlists few new T cells.

TCRdb processed the RT-PCR reads anew with MiXCR; each CDR3 protein has one entry. The sample contains 550,000 to 650,000 distinct CDR3 sequences, about an eighth of which appear only once. Of note for this clonotype: Antigen unknown.

Germline V CDR1 and CDR2: SGHTA, FQGNSA. The CDR3 totals 16 residues. After removal of 5 bases from V and 3 bases from J, the junction contained 7 bases not matched to a gene. V gene TRBV7-2 combines with J gene TRBJ2-4, with 10 bases matching TRBD1. The sequencing here drew on PBMCs from blood, taken on the day of vaccination. The sequence was obtained from a man between 45 and 60 years old who received an inactivated influenza vaccine. The DNA for the CDR3 is TGTGCCAGCAGCCTCCGCAGGACAGGGGGCAAAAACATTCAGTACTTC. It encodes CASSLRRTGGKNIQYF. Based on the CDR3 plus reference TRBV7-2 and TRBJ2-4, the full variable domain is GAGVSQSPSNKVTEKGKDVELRCDPISGHTALYWYRQSLGQGLEFLIYFQGNSAPDKSGLPSDRFSAERTGGSVSTLTIQRTQQEDSAVYLCASSLRRTGGKNIQYFGAGTRLSVL.